The 32 T cell receptor beta chains listed next were all sequenced from one sample in a study of blood T cell repertoires in COVID-19. Clones were read by immunoSEQ multiplex PCR, and TCRdb kept only the in-frame ones, dropping some. Of approximately 200,000 clones detected, approximately 84% appear once; the ten largest clones hold 4% to 4.5%. Sequenced input: peripheral blood. The receptors come from a man between 45 and 60 years old with acute or convalescent COVID-19.

This rearrangement joins TRBV10-2 to TRBJ1-2; no definite D call. Germline values: CDR1 WSHSY, CDR2 SAAADI. Trimming stripped 0 bases from V and 5 bases from J, with 7 bases between. The CDR3 covers 13 residues. In DNA form, the CDR3 reads TGCGCCAGCAGTGAGTCATACGGGTATGGCTACACCTTC. It specifies CASSESYGYGYTF.

The V call is TRBV7-6, the J call TRBJ1-6, with D unclear. The CDR3 is made up of 15 amino acids. Trimming removed 1 base at V and 7 bases at J, with 11 bases between. Germline V gives CDR1 SGHVS, CDR2 FNYEAQ. In DNA, the CDR3 is TGTGCCAGCAGCTTAGGTGGAGGCTTGAATTCACCCCTCCACTTT. Its protein is CASSLGGGLNSPLHF.

The sample holds one count of this clone. The chain joins TRBV28 to TRBJ1-2; TRBD1 agrees at 8 bases. This CDR3 contains 15 residues. Germline V gene data show CDR1 as MDHEN and CDR2 as SYDVKM. Trimming took 6 bases from V and 8 from J; bases not matched to a gene: 14. The CDR3 bases are TGTGCCAGCAGCCCTCACGACAGGGGAGAGGGAGGCTACACCTTC. It is translated as CASSPHDRGEGGYTF.

CDR3 residues: CASSFGGGAVTEAFF. The CDR3 DNA reads TGTGCCAGCTCCTTCGGGGGAGGGGCGGTTACTGAAGCTTTCTTT. The chain links TRBV6-5 to TRBJ1-1, with a possible D match to TRBD1 (5 bases). CDR3 length equals 15 residues. Trimming removed 8 bases at V and 5 bases at J, with 21 bases between. The germline CDR1 and CDR2 sequences are MNHEY and SVGAGI.

The genes are TRBV9 and TRBJ1-1, with 10 bases matching TRBD1. After removal of 6 bases from V and 1 base from J, the junction contained 9 bases not matched to a gene. This CDR3 is built from 16 residues. Germline V CDR1 and CDR2: SGDLS, YYNGEE. This CDR3 reads CASTGQGEIGNTEAFF. CDR3 bases: TGTGCCAGCACTGGACAGGGGGAAATCGGGAACACTGAAGCTTTCTTT. The complete variable domain, with remaining parts taken from reference TRBV9 and TRBJ1-1, reads DSGVTQTPKHLITATGQRVTLRCSPRSGDLSVYWYQQSLDQGLQFLIQYYNGEERAKGNILERFSAQQFPDLHSELNLSSLELGDSALYFCASTGQGEIGNTEAFFGQGTRLTVV.

This clone was detected only a few times. The chain is built from TRBV12-5 and TRBJ2-3; 11 nucleotides line up with TRBD2. Germline V gene lookup returns CDR1 LGHNT and CDR2 FRNRAP. This CDR3 has 17 residues. Trimming cost V 1 base and J 2 bases; bases outside gene matches: 5. In DNA form, the CDR3 reads TGTGCTAGTGGTTTGGGCACTAGCGGGGGATCCACAGATACGCAGTATTTT. Its protein product is CASGLGTSGGSTDTQYF.

V usage is TRBV7-3 and J usage is TRBJ1-6; D is uncertain. Germline values: CDR1 SGHTA, CDR2 FQGTGA. CDR3 length: 13 residues. Trimming stripped 4 bases from V and 7 bases from J, with 8 bases between. For the CDR3, the DNA is TGTGCCAGCAGCTCCCGAGAGAATTCACCCCTCCACTTT. Translation gives CASSSRENSPLHF.

V usage is TRBV6-5 and J usage is TRBJ1-2, with D possibly being TRBD1 (5 bases). The V end was cut by 2 bases, the J end by 2 bases, with 9 bases between. Germline CDR1 is MNHEY and CDR2 is SVGAGI. The CDR3 length is 14 residues. CDR3 nucleotides: TGTGCCAGCAGTTACACCAGGGTAAACTATGGCTACACCTTC. Translated: CASSYTRVNYGYTF.

This chain links TRBV5-6 with TRBJ2-7, with 9 bases lining up with TRBD1. Trimming removed 6 bases from V and 0 bases from J; junction bases left unmatched: 4. The V gene's germline CDR1 is SGHDT and CDR2 YYEEEE. The CDR3 is made up of 14 amino acids. The CDR3 spells CASTRQGDSYEQYF. In DNA, the CDR3 is TGTGCCAGCACCAGACAGGGGGACTCCTACGAGCAGTACTTC.

Only a few counts were recorded for this clone. The chain is built from TRBV5-4 and TRBJ2-5, with D tentatively TRBD2 (6 bases). This CDR3 comprises 13 residues. The germline CDR1 and CDR2 sequences are SGHNT and YYREEE (reference sequence). Trimming pared 1 base from V and 3 bases from J, leaving 7 bases between. The CDR3 is CASSLTGEETQYF. CDR3 nucleotides: TGTGCCAGCAGCTTGACGGGGGAAGAGACCCAGTACTTC. The variable domain in full, with the rest retrieved from reference TRBV5-4 and TRBJ2-5, is ETGVTQSPTHLIKTRGQQVTLRCSSQSGHNTVSWYQQALGQGPQFIFQYYREEENGRGNFPPRFSGLQFPNYSSELNVNALELDDSALYLCASSLTGEETQYFGPGTRLLVL.

The J gene is TRBJ2-5, the V gene TRBV7-8; 7 nucleotides line up with TRBD2. From germline, CDR1 is SGHVS and CDR2 FQNEAQ. With V trimmed by 3 bases and J by 7 bases, 5 bases remained unmatched. This CDR3 region has 13 residues. This chain's CDR3 is CASSLGGRGTQYF. CDR3 DNA sequence: TGTGCCAGCAGCTTGGGAGGGCGGGGGACCCAGTACTTC.

The chain has TRBV18 and TRBJ2-2, with 7 bases matching TRBD1. The V and J ends lost 2 bases and 4 bases, in that order; junction bases with no gene match: 1. Germline V lookup: CDR1 KGHSH, CDR2 LQKENI. This CDR3 is 14 amino acids long. CDR3: CASSPTGATGELFF. In nucleotides, the CDR3 is TGTGCCAGCTCACCAACAGGGGCCACCGGGGAGCTGTTTTTT.

The chain joins TRBV7-2 to TRBJ2-6; D is uncertain. CDR1 and CDR2 (germline): SGHTA, FQGNSA. V dropped 6 bases and J dropped 0 bases, with 15 bases sitting between them. The CDR3 loop spans 17 amino acids. CDR3 protein: CASRDSGLRSGANVLTF. DNA of the CDR3: TGTGCCAGCAGAGACTCCGGTCTCCGCTCTGGGGCCAACGTCCTGACTTTC.

The chain uses TRBV5-1 and TRBJ2-2; a possible D gene is TRBD1 (5 bases). Trimming shortened V by 0 bases and J by 4 bases, and 13 bases separated the two germline ends. This CDR3 contains 16 residues. CDR1 is SGHRS and CDR2 is YFSETQ in the germline V gene. The CDR3 DNA reads as TGCGCCAGCAGCTTGGCCCAGGGCCCGAGCACCGGGGAGCTGTTTTTT. Translated, it gives CASSLAQGPSTGELFF.

The genes are TRBV5-1 and TRBJ2-2; a weak D match, TRBD2 (5 bases). Germline V lookup: CDR1 SGHRS, CDR2 YFSETQ. Trimming pared 0 bases from V and 4 bases from J, leaving 7 bases between. CDR3 length: 14 residues. CDR3 residues: CASSLGLPTGELFF. The DNA for the CDR3 is TGCGCCAGCAGCTTGGGACTACCCACCGGGGAGCTGTTTTTT.

The chain uses TRBV4-1 and TRBJ2-3, with D tentatively TRBD2 (5 bases). The V gene lost 3 bases and the J gene lost 3 bases, with 10 bases spanning the gap. Germline loops: CDR1 MGHRA, CDR2 YSYEKL. The CDR3 has 14 amino acids. CDR3 sequence (DNA): TGCGCCAGCAGCCATTCCCCGGGAACAGATACGCAGTATTTT. It is translated as CASSHSPGTDTQYF.

The chain links TRBV6-6 to TRBJ1-3; 12 nucleotides agree with TRBD1. The CDR3 is made up of 16 amino acids. Germline V lookup: CDR1 MNHNY, CDR2 SVGAGI (reference sequence). Trimming at V came to 8 bases and at J to 0 bases, leaving 5 bases not matched to a gene. For the CDR3, the DNA is TGTGCCAGCGGGGGACAGGGGGCCTTCTCTGGAAACACCATATATTTT. Translating gives CASGGQGAFSGNTIYF.

Comments on this clone: The same CDR3 also results from other DNA sequences found in this sample. The chain is built from TRBV18 and TRBJ1-2; 7 bases fit TRBD1. The CDR3 is 14 residues long. With V trimmed by 2 bases and J by 4 bases, 4 bases remained unmatched. Per germline, CDR1 KGHSH and CDR2 LQKENI. The DNA of the CDR3 is TGTGCCAGCTCACCATCGGACAGGTTCTATGGCTACACCTTC. Its protein product is CASSPSDRFYGYTF.

The gene calls are TRBV15 and TRBJ2-3; TRBD1 is a possible D gene (5 bases). Germline assignment: CDR1 LNHNV and CDR2 YYDKDF (reference sequence). V lost 3 bases, J lost 1 base, and 26 bases lay in between. There are 20 residues in the CDR3. The CDR3 sequence: CATSRTSAGALKWGTDTQYF. The CDR3 DNA sequence: TGTGCCACCAGCAGGACCTCAGCTGGGGCCCTGAAGTGGGGCACAGATACGCAGTATTTT.

The gene calls are TRBV24-1 and TRBJ2-3; D not resolved. This CDR3 has 13 amino acids. Germline V gives CDR1 KGHDR, CDR2 SFDVKD. V was shortened by 4 bases and J by 4 bases, with 8 bases between the two germline ends. CDR3 sequence (DNA): TGTGCCACCAGTGACCCTCCCCCAGATACGCAGTATTTT. Encoded protein: CATSDPPPDTQYF.

The chain has TRBV5-1 and TRBJ2-5; TRBD2 might be the D (6 bases). The CDR3 length is 15 residues. Germline V gene lookup returns CDR1 SGHRS and CDR2 YFSETQ. Trimming removed 0 bases from V and 4 bases from J, with 13 bases in between. The CDR3 sequence is CASSLAGVSGETQYF. CDR3 bases: TGCGCCAGCAGCTTGGCCGGGGTTAGCGGAGAGACCCAGTACTTC.

The chain has TRBV18 and TRBJ2-5; TRBD1 aligns across 8 bases. Germline CDR1 reads KGHSH; CDR2 reads LQKENI. V lost 2 bases to trimming and J lost 2 bases; unmatched junction nucleotides: 1. The CDR3 totals 14 residues. The CDR3 coding sequence is TGTGCCAGCTCACCAAACAGGGGGCAAGAGACCCAGTACTTC. Translation: CASSPNRGQETQYF.

The chain is built from TRBV6-5 and TRBJ1-6, with 7 bases lining up with TRBD1. Per the germline V gene, CDR1 is MNHEY and CDR2 is SVGAGI. The CDR3 loop spans 16 amino acids. Losses at the gene ends were 4 bases for V and 0 bases for J; bases not matched to a gene: 3. CDR3 nucleotides: TGTGCCAGCAGTTTCGGACAGGTCTCCTATAATTCACCCCTCCACTTT. It translates to CASSFGQVSYNSPLHF.

This chain uses TRBV18 with TRBJ1-5; unclear D gene. CDR3 length equals 15 residues. V was pared by 4 bases and J by 1 base, with 11 bases between. Germline CDR1 reads KGHSH; CDR2 reads LQKENI. CDR3 amino acids: CASSQAGGSNQPQHF. In nucleotides, the CDR3 is TGTGCCAGCTCACAAGCTGGAGGGAGCAATCAGCCCCAGCATTTT.

The CDR3 spells CASSPQGARRTEAFF. The CDR3 DNA sequence: TGTGCCAGCTCACCGCAGGGGGCGCGAAGGACTGAAGCTTTCTTT. The chain combines TRBV18 with TRBJ1-1, with TRBD1 matching 8 bases. Germline CDR1 reads KGHSH; CDR2 reads LQKENI. With 3 bases clipped from V and 5 bases from J, the junction kept 8 bases outside the gene matches. CDR3 length equals 15 residues.

The J gene is TRBJ1-6, the V gene TRBV3-1 (or the pseudogene TRBV3-2); D perhaps matches TRBD1 (5 bases). The V gene lost 1 base and the J gene lost 2 bases, with 27 bases spanning the gap. The CDR3 spans 22 residues. CDR1 LGHDT and CDR2 YNNKEL come from the germline V gene (reference sequence). CDR3 bases: TGTGCCAGCAGCCAAGGCCCCGCGACGAACCCGGGGGTAGGTGCCTATAATTCACCCCTCCACTTT. The encoded protein is CASSQGPATNPGVGAYNSPLHF.

V and J are TRBV10-3 and TRBJ1-5; 9 bases map to TRBD1. Germline assignment: CDR1 ENHRY and CDR2 SYGVKD. The junction had 9 bases not matched to a gene; V was cut back by 9 bases and J by 6 bases. CDR3 length: 14 residues. As DNA, the CDR3 is TGTGCCATATCCCCCGGGACAGGGTTTCAGCCCCAGCATTTT. Its protein product is CAISPGTGFQPQHF.

This clone was detected only once. The chain recombines TRBV3-1 (or the pseudogene TRBV3-2) with TRBJ2-1; 9 bases agree with TRBD1. V lost 4 bases, J lost 5 bases, and 3 bases stayed unmatched. CDR1 and CDR2 (germline): LGHDT, YNNKEL (reference sequence). This CDR3 has 14 residues. CDR3 sequence reads: CASSPDRGHNEQFF. As DNA, the CDR3 is TGTGCCAGCAGCCCGGACAGGGGTCACAATGAGCAGTTCTTC.

In nucleotides, the CDR3 is TGTGCCAGCAGCCCGCTGACAGGGGGTTCAGATACGCAGTATTTT. It is translated as CASSPLTGGSDTQYF. The chain has TRBV5-4 and TRBJ2-3, with 9 bases identical to TRBD1. V shed 4 bases and J 4 bases; nucleotides not matched to a gene: 7. CDR3 size: 15 residues. Looked up from germline, CDR1 is SGHNT and CDR2 is YYREEE (reference sequence).

J is TRBJ1-1 and V is TRBV10-2; D is undetermined. CDR3 length: 16 residues. The germline V gene encodes CDR1 WSHSY and CDR2 SAAADI. Trimming took off 3 bases at V and 0 bases at J, with 14 bases between the two ends. Written as DNA, the CDR3 is TGCGCCAGCAGTGACCCCCCGGGCGGGTTGAACACTGAAGCTTTCTTT. Translation: CASSDPPGGLNTEAFF.

This chain links TRBV5-4 with TRBJ2-1; TRBD2 aligns across 9 bases. Per germline, CDR1 SGHNT and CDR2 YYREEE (reference sequence). The CDR3 has 16 residues. The ends lost 0 bases at V and 6 bases at J; junction bases unmatched: 7. CDR3 loop: CASSLGGTSNFNEQFF. In DNA form, the CDR3 reads TGTGCCAGCAGCTTGGGTGGGACTAGCAATTTCAATGAGCAGTTCTTC.

The table lists this clone with a few counts. The chain carries TRBV18 and TRBJ1-2; D unclear. There are 13 residues in the CDR3. Trimming stripped 6 bases from V and 2 bases from J, with 10 bases between. Germline V gives CDR1 KGHSH, CDR2 LQKENI. The CDR3 sequence: CASSSPGNYGYTF. CDR3 DNA sequence: TGTGCCAGCTCGTCCCCAGGAAACTATGGCTACACCTTC.